This TCR beta chain is drawn from a study of graft-versus-host responses after intestinal transplantation. Study-level background: Recipients obtained multivisceral, liver-intestinal, or isolated intestinal transplants. Study-level findings and limits: Allografts of one patient group, those with graft-donor T cell macrochimerism, had high graft-versus-host to host-versus-graft clonal ratios. Early after transplant, HvG clones declined as circulating GvH clones peaked.

Per germline, CDR1 MNHNS and CDR2 SASEGT. CDR3 size: 16 residues. Trimming at V came to 4 bases and at J to 5 bases, leaving 13 bases not matched to a gene. As concerns this clone: Its antigen is unknown.

Sequenced by immunoSEQ multiplex PCR; TCRdb stores in-frame clones only, minus some. The table includes around 100,000 clones, around 91% detected once. The source is a human donor who was the organ donor for an intestinal transplant. The V call is TRBV6-1, the J call TRBJ1-2; TRBD1 aligns across 7 bases. The sample here was unstimulated CD4+ T cells sorted from spleen or lymph node cells, taken before transplant. The chain's CDR3 is CASSAPTSGTEYGYTF. Written as DNA, the CDR3 is TGTGCCAGCAGTGCCCCAACTTCCGGGACAGAGTATGGCTACACCTTC.